This passage covers 10 T cell receptor beta chains from one sample sequenced in a study of CD8 T cells in ankylosing spondylitis (dated 2017 in TCRdb). To prepare the library, 5' RACE was applied. These reads were obtained on an Illumina HiSeq 2500. The public reads were run again by TCRdb, first through fastp at Q25 and then through MiXCR, and only productive beta chains were kept. Under each unique CDR3 protein, matching rows form one entry showing the most common genes and DNA. The sample table lists about 310,000 distinct CDR3 sequences, 20% of them with a count of one. The ten top clones hold roughly 4% of the sample. The sample consisted of blood, either unsorted or a sorted T cell fraction (not recorded which). Receptors were obtained from a female donor with ankylosing spondylitis or in good health (not recorded which).

DNA for the CDR3: TGTGCCAGTAGTTTCACAGGGTCGGATGAGCAGTTCTTC. Its protein is CASSFTGSDEQFF. The V gene is TRBV19, the J gene TRBJ2-1, with D tentatively TRBD1 (6 bases). The V end lost 5 bases, the J end lost 8 bases, and 13 bases lay between the germline ends. Germline V lookup: CDR1 LNHDA, CDR2 SQIVND (reference sequence). The CDR3 has 13 residues.

This clonotype has just a few counts. The V and J genes are TRBV6-1 and TRBJ1-5; TRBD1 aligns across 7 bases. Germline-derived CDR1 and CDR2 are MNHNS and SASEGT. The CDR3 runs 17 residues. V lost 5 bases and J lost 2; bases outside the gene matches: 12. Here the CDR3 reads CASSPPIRGTGNQPQHF. The CDR3 DNA reads as TGTGCCAGCAGTCCTCCCATCAGGGGGACTGGCAATCAGCCCCAGCATTTT.

The chain uses TRBV10-2 and TRBJ1-4; perhaps TRBD1 as D (6 bases). The ends were cut back, 6 bases at V and 14 bases at J, with 25 bases in the middle. Germline V gene lookup returns CDR1 WSHSY and CDR2 SAAADI. The CDR3 is 15 amino acids. CDR3 amino acids: CASRDQGTPNQGLFF. DNA of the CDR3: TGCGCCAGCAGGGATCAGGGGACACCGAACCAAGGGCTGTTTTTT.

The sample holds a few counts of this clonotype. The rearrangement joins TRBV11-2 to TRBJ2-5, with a possible D match to TRBD2 (5 bases). The germline V gene has CDR1 SGHAT and CDR2 FQNNGV. V dropped 3 bases and J dropped 5 bases, with 16 bases sitting between them. CDR3 length equals 15 residues. The DNA for the CDR3 is TGTGCCAGCAGCTTGGGGATGCGAGGGAGCGAGACCCAGTACTTC. Its protein is CASSLGMRGSETQYF.

This clonotype has at least ten counts. This sequence joins TRBV28 and TRBJ2-5; 11 nucleotides match TRBD2. CDR1 is MDHEN, CDR2 SYDVKM, per germline. This CDR3 has 15 residues. V was clipped by 2 bases and J by 5 bases; unmatched bases: 4. Here the CDR3 reads CASSLTSGSWETQYF. CDR3 bases: TGTGCCAGCAGTTTAACTAGCGGGAGTTGGGAGACCCAGTACTTC.

The chain couples TRBV10-3 to TRBJ2-1; 10 bases are a match to TRBD2. V gave up 4 bases and J gave up 6 bases; unmatched junction bases: 3. The V gene's germline CDR1 is ENHRY and CDR2 SYGVKD. The CDR3 is made up of 14 amino acids. The CDR3 DNA reads TGTGCCATCAGTGCTAGCGGGAGCATCAATGAGCAGTTCTTC. Translated, it gives CAISASGSINEQFF.

In its sample, this clonotype was seen many times. The rearrangement links TRBV6-1 to TRBJ2-7; 11 nucleotides match TRBD2. CDR1 is MNHNS and CDR2 is SASEGT in the germline V gene. This CDR3 region has 15 residues. With V trimmed by 6 bases and J by 0 bases, 4 bases remained unmatched. The CDR3 loop is CASSPTSGSSYEQYF. The CDR3 region has the DNA TGTGCCAGCAGCCCCACTAGCGGGAGCTCCTACGAGCAGTACTTC.

This clonotype was counted only a few times. This chain uses TRBV12-3 or TRBV12-4 with TRBJ2-7; TRBD1 is a possible D gene (6 bases). V gave up 7 bases and J gave up 0 bases, with 10 bases separating them. The CDR3 sequence is 13 residues long. CDR3 DNA sequence: TGTGCCAGCAAACGGGACATCTCCTACGAGCAGTACTTC. Translation: CASKRDISYEQYF.

In its sample, this clonotype was seen a few times. This sequence joins TRBV20-1 and TRBJ2-7; D not resolved. Per the germline V gene, CDR1 is DFQATT and CDR2 is SNEGSKA (reference sequence). V was shortened by 6 bases and J by 12 bases, with 24 bases between the two germline ends. The CDR3 covers 13 residues. Here the CDR3 reads CSAVAPPVRDPYF. DNA for the CDR3: TGCAGTGCCGTGGCCCCTCCGGTTCGCGACCCGTACTTC.

This clonotype turned up a few times. The CDR3, as DNA: TGTGCCACCAGTGAACCGGACAGGGGAACAGATACGCAGTATTTT. Translating gives CATSEPDRGTDTQYF. V is TRBV24-1 and J is TRBJ2-3, with 9 bases identical to TRBD1. Losses at the gene ends were 4 bases for V and 3 bases for J; bases not matched to a gene: 4. The V gene's germline CDR1 is KGHDR and CDR2 SFDVKD. The CDR3 covers 15 residues.